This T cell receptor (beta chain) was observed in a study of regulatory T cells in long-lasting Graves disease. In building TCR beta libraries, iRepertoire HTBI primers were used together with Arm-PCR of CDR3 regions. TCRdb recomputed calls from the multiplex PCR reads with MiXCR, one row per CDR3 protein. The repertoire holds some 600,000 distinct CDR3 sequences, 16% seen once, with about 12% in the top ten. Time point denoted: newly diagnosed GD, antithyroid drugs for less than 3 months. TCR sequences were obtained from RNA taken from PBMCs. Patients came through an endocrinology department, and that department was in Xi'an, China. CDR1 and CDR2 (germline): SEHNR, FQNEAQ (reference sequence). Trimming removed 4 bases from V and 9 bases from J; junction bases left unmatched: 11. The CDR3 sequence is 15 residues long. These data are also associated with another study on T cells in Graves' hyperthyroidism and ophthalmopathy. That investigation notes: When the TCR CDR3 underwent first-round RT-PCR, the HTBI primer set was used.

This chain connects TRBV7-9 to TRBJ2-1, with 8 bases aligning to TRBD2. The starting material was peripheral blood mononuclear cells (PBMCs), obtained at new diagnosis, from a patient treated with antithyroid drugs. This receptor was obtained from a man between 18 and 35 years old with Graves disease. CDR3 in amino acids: CASSSVSAGVVEQFF. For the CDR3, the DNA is TGTGCCAGCAGCTCGGTCTCAGCGGGAGTCGTTGAGCAGTTCTTC.